This TCR beta chain comes out of a study of cytomegalovirus exposure and HLA in healthy donors. PCR primers comprised 60 Vbeta and 13 Jbeta primers. Libraries were prepared by immunoSEQ multiplex PCR; TCRdb keeps only in-frame clonotypes and omits some of them. This repertoire comprises about 140,000 clones; its ten largest clones make up less than 3%. Between the trimmed V and J ends, which lost 8 bases and 10 bases, there was a span of 6 bases. The CDR3 extends over 10 amino acids. In germline, CDR1 is LNHDA, CDR2 SQIVND (reference sequence). The specimen was PBMCs. The clonotype was recovered from a middle-aged man in good health and CMV-seronegative. The chain joins TRBV19 to TRBJ1-6; no definite D call. The CDR3 loop is CASGPSPLHF. The CDR3 DNA reads as TGTGCCAGTGGGCCCTCACCCCTCCACTTT.